This TCR beta chain was identified during a study of T cells expressing NK-cell markers (dated by TCRdb to the early 2020s). Looking at the study overall: Three sorted T-cell subsets (CD3+CD56+NKG2C+, CD3+CD56+NKG2C- and CD3+CD56-NKG2C+) from about 8 donors had their TCR beta-chain repertoires profiled. Of the eight sequenced donors, seven were found to be HCMV-seropositive and one was found to be HCMV-seronegative. The eight sequenced donors were randomly selected healthy volunteers, three men and five women. Sequencing of the libraries produced 2 x 150 bp reads on Illumina HiSeq 2000/2500, MiSeq or NextSeq.

To determine HCMV serostatus, a commercial ELISA kit was used to detect HCMV-specific IgG in serum. Peripheral blood mononuclear cells were isolated from blood by Ficoll density gradient centrifugation. Overall study outcomes, separate from this receptor: Those dominant clonotypes were again the most abundant among CD3+CD56-NKG2C+ cells in a few donors, at about 25-60.1%. For five or six donors, the dominant CD3+CD56+NKG2C+ clonotypes were among the top 10 CD8+ clonotypes and accounted for about 1.0-7.0% of CD8+ T cells. Whether the expanded NKG2C-expressing T cell clones were specific for HCMV antigens was left unclear.

The CDR3 goes from the cysteine to the phenylalanine over 14 residues. DNA is not on record. CDR1 and CDR2 were assigned from the germline V gene as SGHTA and FQGNSA. Turning to this clonotype: Its target antigen remains unknown.

Sequenced on an Illumina HiSeq 2000. TCR beta cDNA libraries were prepared using 5'RACE template switching, which introduced a universal primer site and unique molecular identifiers. Priming for cDNA synthesis came from the TCR beta constant segment, and two successive PCR amplification steps followed. The authors' analysis ran thus. MIGEC handled demultiplexing of the reads and grouping by UMI, while MiTCR was used to assemble and quantify clonotypes. To remove erroneous sequences, TCR cDNA sequences were retained only when supported by two or more reads. The tcR package was used for downstream repertoire analysis, and clonotypes were matched across fractions by CDR3 nucleotide sequence plus V segment. VDJmatch was used to annotate antigen specificity against VDJdb, with one amino acid substitution allowed in CDR3. TCRdb reprocessed the public reads and reports one entry per CDR3 protein sequence, without DNA. The V and J calls shown here were made by TCRdb, not taken from the authors' results. The sample's own table lists 350,000 to 450,000 distinct CDR3 sequences. About 5.2% of the sample goes to the ten largest clones.

This chain is built from TRBV7-2 and TRBJ1-5; TCRdb names TRBD1, which stays unverified in the absence of DNA. The receptor was derived from a man aged 18 to 69 in good health. The sample taken for sequencing was blood T cells: a sorted CD56 or NKG2C T cell subset, CD4+ or CD8+ T cells, or bulk PBMC T cells (not recorded which). The CDR3 region has the sequence CASSYGAGYQPQHF.